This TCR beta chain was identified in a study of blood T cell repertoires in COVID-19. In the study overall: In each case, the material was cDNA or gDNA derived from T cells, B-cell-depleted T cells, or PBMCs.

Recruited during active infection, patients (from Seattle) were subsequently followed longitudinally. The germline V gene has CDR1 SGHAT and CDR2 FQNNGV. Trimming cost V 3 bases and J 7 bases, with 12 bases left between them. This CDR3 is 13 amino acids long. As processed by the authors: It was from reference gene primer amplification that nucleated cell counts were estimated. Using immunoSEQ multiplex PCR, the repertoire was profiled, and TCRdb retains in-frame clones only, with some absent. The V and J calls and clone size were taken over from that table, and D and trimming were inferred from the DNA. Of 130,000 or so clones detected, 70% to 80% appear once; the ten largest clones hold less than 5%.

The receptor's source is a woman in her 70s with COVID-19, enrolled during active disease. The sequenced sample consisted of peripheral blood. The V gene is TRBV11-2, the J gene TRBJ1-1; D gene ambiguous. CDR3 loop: CASSFRSDGEAFF. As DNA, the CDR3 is TGTGCCAGCAGCTTCCGCAGCGACGGTGAAGCTTTCTTT.